These 14 T cell receptor beta chains were sequenced from one sample in a study of blood T cell repertoires in COVID-19 (TCRdb year 2020). Libraries were built with the immunoSEQ multiplex PCR assay. TCRdb took this table from immuneACCESS and kept in-frame rearrangements with V and J called. Such tables lack part of the clones; where checked against another copy, unresolved V genes explain under half of the gap, and the rest is unexplained. In this sample the table shows some 170,000 clones, about 75% of which occur a single time. The top ten clones comprise approximately 27% of the sample. Sequenced sample: peripheral blood. The receptors were sampled from a woman aged 70 to 79 with acute or convalescent COVID-19.

The chain joins TRBV6-4 to TRBJ2-2; 9 bases are shared with TRBD1. The CDR3 is 14 residues long. V trimming: 4 bases; J trimming: 8 bases; junction bases outside the gene matches: 5. Germline lookup yields CDR1 MRHNA and CDR2 SNTAGT. The CDR3 region has the DNA TGTGCCAGCAGTGCCACCGGGACAGGGGGGGAGCTGTTTTTT. Its protein is CASSATGTGGELFF.

This clone was counted a few times. V and J are TRBV7-9 and TRBJ2-5; 13 nucleotides match TRBD2. The V segment lost 5 bases and the J segment 1 base; nucleotides outside the gene matches: 10. CDR3 length equals 18 residues. Germline-derived CDR1 and CDR2 are SEHNR and FQNEAQ (reference sequence). The CDR3 DNA sequence: TGTGCCAGCAGCCCCGGGACTAGCGGGGACTATGGCCAAGAGACCCAGTACTTC. It yields the protein CASSPGTSGDYGQETQYF. Using reference TRBV7-9 and TRBJ2-5 for the parts outside the CDR3, the full variable domain is DTGVSQNPRHKITKRGQNVTFRCDPISEHNRLYWYRQTLGQGPEFLTYFQNEAQLEKSRLLSDRFSAERPKGSFSTLEIQRTEQGDSAMYLCASSPGTSGDYGQETQYFGPGTRLLVL.

The chain joins TRBV30 to TRBJ2-1; TRBD2 agrees at 7 bases. CDR1 is GTSNPN, CDR2 SVGIG, per germline (reference sequence). Trimming at V came to 1 base and at J to 12 bases, leaving 3 bases not matched to a gene. The CDR3 is made up of 11 amino acids. Here the CDR3 reads CAWSGTGGQFF. The CDR3 DNA reads TGTGCCTGGAGTGGGACGGGAGGGCAGTTCTTC.

This clone was picked up a small number of times. This CDR3 is also generated by other DNA sequences in the sample. V usage is TRBV11-1 and J usage is TRBJ2-3, with D tentatively TRBD2 (6 bases). V gave up 5 bases and J gave up 3 bases, with 18 bases separating them. Germline V gene sequence: CDR1 SGHAT, CDR2 FQDESV (reference sequence). This CDR3 is 16 amino acids long. As DNA, the CDR3 is TGTGCCAGCAGCGCGAGACTGGGAGGCACTACAGATACGCAGTATTTT. Its translation is CASSARLGGTTDTQYF.

V gene TRBV5-8 combines with J gene TRBJ2-7, with a weak D call TRBD2 (5 bases). The CDR3 runs to 14 residues. Trimming took off 3 bases at V and 5 bases at J, with 15 bases between the two ends. In germline, CDR1 is SGHTS, CDR2 YDEGEE. This CDR3 reads CASSSESVGNEQYF. DNA of the CDR3: TGTGCCAGCAGCTCAGAATCGGTCGGGAACGAGCAGTACTTC.

This clone appeared once. This rearrangement joins TRBV29-1 to TRBJ2-2; 12 nucleotides agree with TRBD2. The CDR3 totals 14 residues. V lost 7 bases to trimming and J lost 6 bases; unmatched junction nucleotides: 6. In germline, CDR1 is SQVTM, CDR2 ANQGSEA. CDR3 residues: CSGAGLAGSGELFF. The CDR3 DNA reads TGCAGCGGGGCCGGACTAGCGGGATCCGGGGAGCTGTTTTTT.

The chain joins TRBV20-1 to TRBJ2-1; 9 bases map to TRBD2. This CDR3 has 15 residues. Trimming removed 3 bases from V and 8 bases from J; junction bases left unmatched: 11. Germline assignment: CDR1 DFQATT and CDR2 SNEGSKA (reference sequence). The CDR3 loop is CSASRLAGLIYEQFF. CDR3 nucleotides: TGCAGTGCTAGTCGGCTAGCGGGACTCATCTATGAGCAGTTCTTC.

The genes are TRBV19 and TRBJ2-2; 8 nucleotides agree with TRBD2. The ends lost 5 bases at V and 5 bases at J; junction bases unmatched: 4. Germline CDR1 LNHDA, CDR2 SQIVND (reference sequence). The CDR3 spans 14 residues. The CDR3 protein is CASSRSGATGELFF. The CDR3 DNA follows: TGTGCCAGTAGTCGTAGCGGGGCAACCGGGGAGCTGTTTTTT.

The chain carries TRBV6-1 and TRBJ1-6; 9 bases line up with TRBD1. CDR3 size: 15 residues. Unmatched junction bases numbered 4, after V lost 3 bases and J lost 7 bases. Germline lookup yields CDR1 MNHNS and CDR2 SASEGT. CDR3 residues: CASSERTGENSPLHF. As DNA, the CDR3 is TGTGCCAGCAGTGAGAGGACAGGGGAGAATTCACCCCTCCACTTT.

This rearrangement joins TRBV27 to TRBJ2-2; a weak D match, TRBD2 (5 bases). The V end was cut by 5 bases, the J end by 4 bases, with 8 bases between. Germline CDR1 is MNHEY and CDR2 is SMNVEV (reference sequence). The length of the CDR3 is 13 residues. CDR3 residues: CASSMEATGELFF. The CDR3, as DNA: TGTGCCAGCAGTATGGAGGCCACCGGGGAGCTGTTTTTT.

The rearrangement uses TRBV3-1 (or the pseudogene TRBV3-2) and TRBJ1-2; D remains ambiguous. V was shortened by 7 bases and J by 4 bases, with 16 bases between the two germline ends. The CDR3 has 14 amino acids. Germline lookup yields CDR1 LGHDT and CDR2 YNNKEL (reference sequence). For the CDR3, the DNA is TGTGCCAGCACCAAGGGAGAGGGAGGCTATGGCTACACCTTC. This encodes CASTKGEGGYGYTF.

V gene TRBV19 combines with J gene TRBJ1-5; D remains unclear. Germline V gives CDR1 LNHDA, CDR2 SQIVND (reference sequence). V lost 6 bases, J lost 4 bases, and 10 bases lay in between. The CDR3 runs to 13 residues. The CDR3 coding sequence is TGTGCCAGTAGGGATACAGAAAATCAGCCCCAGCATTTT. It is translated as CASRDTENQPQHF.

This clone appeared a single time. For the CDR3, the DNA is TGTGCCAGCAGTGAAGGGGGGGGAGGATACTACGAGCAGTACTTC. This codes for CASSEGGGGYYEQYF. The chain joins TRBV6-1 to TRBJ2-7, with 7 bases aligning to TRBD2. The germline V gene has CDR1 MNHNS and CDR2 SASEGT. The CDR3 runs to 15 residues. With 1 base clipped from V and 3 bases from J, the junction kept 6 bases outside the gene matches.

The chain has TRBV10-2 and TRBJ2-7, with 11 bases fitting TRBD1. The CDR3 sequence is 14 residues long. The J segment lost 4 bases and the V segment lost 4 bases, leaving 3 bases of the junction unmatched. Germline CDR1 and CDR2: WSHSY and SAAADI. CDR3 sequence reads: CASSGTGGRYEQYF. The DNA of the CDR3 is TGCGCCAGCAGTGGGACAGGGGGCCGGTACGAGCAGTACTTC.